This T cell receptor (beta chain) came from a study of T-cell reconstitution after alpha-beta-depleted transplantation in children. Study-level points and caveats: Counts and diversity of T cells one year after transplant came mostly from newly produced T cells. Reports say that about two months after transplant, the alpha-beta T cells came out of several hundred graft clones that had expanded.

This clonotype appeared a few times. Its antigen remains unidentified. The CDR3 contains 17 residues. J was trimmed by 7 bases and V by 1 base; bases with no gene match: 13. Germline assignment: CDR1 LGHNA and CDR2 YSLEER. Unique molecular identifiers were used in preparing the TCRbeta library. TCRdb passed the PCR reads through MiXCR, listing each CDR3 protein once. The table has hundreds of thousands of distinct CDR3 sequences, 16% seen once. The chain is built from TRBV4-3 and TRBJ2-1; 7 bases fit TRBD2. Specimen: PBMCs, mostly from graft donor cells, collected 360 days after TCRalphabeta/CD19-depleted stem cell transplant. This TCR derives from a boy younger than two who had a stem cell transplant for Wiskott-Aldrich syndrome, so the T cells may come from the graft donor. The DNA for the CDR3 is TGCGCCAGCAGCCAAGTTGTCGGCTGGGAGGGTACGAATGAGCAGTTCTTC. This translates into CASSQVVGWEGTNEQFF.